The 4 T cell receptor beta chains reported below all come from one sample, sequenced in a study of tumor-infiltrating lymphocytes in localized non-small cell lung cancer. Sequencing used immunoSEQ multiplex PCR; TCRdb keeps in-frame clones, though not all of them. The table includes some 9,500 clones, about 72% detected once. Sequenced: lung tumor tissue. All receptors come from a human donor with non-small cell lung cancer.

The chain couples TRBV28 to TRBJ2-7, with 7 bases aligning to TRBD2. CDR1 and CDR2 (germline): MDHEN, SYDVKM. Trimming cost V 4 bases and J 4 bases; bases outside gene matches: 13. There are 16 residues in the CDR3. Written as DNA, the CDR3 is TGTGCCAGCAGTTGGGCCCCGGGGGGAAGCGCGTACGAGCAGTACTTC. Residues: CASSWAPGGSAYEQYF.

The V and J genes are TRBV4-1 and TRBJ2-5; no reliable D call. V was cut by 0 bases and J by 1 base, with 9 bases left in between. Germline CDR1 is MGHRA and CDR2 is YSYEKL. The CDR3 runs to 15 residues. CDR3 loop: CASSQEVRPQETQYF. In DNA, the CDR3 is TGCGCCAGCAGCCAAGAGGTCCGACCCCAAGAGACCCAGTACTTC.

The rearrangement links TRBV10-2 to TRBJ2-1; no reliable D call. The CDR3 loop spans 14 amino acids. V was cut by 3 bases and J by 4 bases, with 10 bases left in between. Germline-derived CDR1 and CDR2 are WSHSY and SAAADI. The DNA of the CDR3 is TGCGCCAGCAGTGACGACCCCGGGTACAATGAGCAGTTCTTC. It yields the protein CASSDDPGYNEQFF.

V usage is TRBV7-6 and J usage is TRBJ2-7; maybe TRBD1 (5 bases). CDR3 length: 14 residues. The germline V gene encodes CDR1 SGHVS and CDR2 FNYEAQ. With 3 bases removed from V and 6 bases from J, the gap between germline ends came to 15 bases. CDR3 sequence: CASSLEQGWGEQYF. The CDR3 coding sequence is TGTGCCAGCAGCTTGGAGCAGGGATGGGGCGAGCAGTACTTC.